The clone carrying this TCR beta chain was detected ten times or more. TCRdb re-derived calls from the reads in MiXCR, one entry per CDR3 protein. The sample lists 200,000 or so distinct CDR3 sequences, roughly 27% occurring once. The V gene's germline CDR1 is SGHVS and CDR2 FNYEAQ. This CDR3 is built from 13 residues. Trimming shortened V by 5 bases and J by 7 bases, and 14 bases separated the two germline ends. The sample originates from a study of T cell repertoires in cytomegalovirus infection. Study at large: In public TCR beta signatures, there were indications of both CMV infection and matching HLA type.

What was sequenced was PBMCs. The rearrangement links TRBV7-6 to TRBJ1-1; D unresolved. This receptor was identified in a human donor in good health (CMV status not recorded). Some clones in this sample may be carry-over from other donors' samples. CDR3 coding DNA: TGTGCCAGCAGCCGCGCCTCCGGGGTTGAAGCTTTCTTT. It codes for CASSRASGVEAFF. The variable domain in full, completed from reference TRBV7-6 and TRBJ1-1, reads GAGVSQSPRYKVTKRGQDVALRCDPISGHVSLYWYRQALGQGPEFLTYFNYEAQQDKSGLPNDRFSAERPEGSISTLTIQRTEQRDSAMYRCASSRASGVEAFFGQGTRLTVV.